This is a list of T cell receptor beta chains from one sample in a study of graft-versus-host responses after intestinal transplantation. The repertoire was sequenced with immunoSEQ multiplex PCR; TCRdb's copy has only in-frame clones and lacks some. The data contain 84,000 or so clones, roughly 92% of them singletons. The antigens these receptors bind are not known. This specimen was unstimulated CD4+ T cells sorted from spleen or lymph node cells, taken before intestinal transplant. The receptors derive from a human donor who received an intestinal transplant. The CDR3 runs from the conserved cysteine through the conserved F or W. D genes are given only for firm matches. Clone size is given for some rows only: seen once, a few or many times, or a class if the clone is expanded.

TRBJ2-1 15 NA TRBD2 TRBV7-9 CASSFPGLAVTRQFF TGTGCCAGCAGCTTTCCCGGACTAGCGGTTACTAGGCAGTTCTTC
TRBJ2-7 14 NA NA TRBV28 CASRDRDLAYEQYF TGTGCCAGCAGGGACCGGGACTTAGCCTACGAGCAGTACTTC
TRBJ2-2 15 NA NA TRBV5-4 CASSPGTLNTGELFF TGTGCCAGCAGCCCCGGGACTCTTAACACCGGGGAGCTGTTTTTT
TRBJ2-1 16 NA TRBD1 TRBV12-5 CASVPSPGQEYNEQFF TGTGCTAGTGTCCCCTCCCCGGGACAGGAGTACAATGAGCAGTTCTTC
TRBJ2-7 16 NA TRBD2 TRBV5-1 CASSLGSGGSSYEQYF TGCGCCAGCAGCTTGGGGTCGGGGGGATCCTCCTACGAGCAGTACTTC
TRBJ2-1 14 few TRBD2 TRBV2 CATPTSGSYNEQFF TGTGCCACCCCTACTAGCGGCTCCTACAATGAGCAGTTCTTC
TRBJ2-7 14 NA TRBD2 TRBV29-1 CSVVGGRASYEQYF TGCAGCGTTGTTGGCGGGAGGGCCTCCTACGAGCAGTACTTC
TRBJ2-5 12 NA NA TRBV2 CASRSFQETQYF TGTGCCAGCAGATCATTCCAAGAGACCCAGTACTTC
TRBJ1-2 11 once NA TRBV6-1 CASSEKYGYTF TGTGCCAGCAGTGAAAAGTATGGCTACACCTTC
TRBJ2-1 15 NA TRBD2 TRBV9 CASSVASGRVHEQFF TGTGCCAGCAGCGTAGCTAGCGGGAGAGTCCATGAGCAGTTCTTC
TRBJ1-3 14 once NA TRBV5-1 CASSLGVSGNTIYF TGCGCCAGCAGCCTAGGGGTCTCTGGAAACACCATATATTTT
TRBJ1-2 14 NA TRBD1 TRBV5-4 CASSLLGGEGGYTF TGTGCCAGCAGCTTGCTAGGGGGCGAGGGTGGCTACACCTTC
TRBJ2-5 11 NA NA TRBV2 CASRQGETQYF TGTGCCAGCAGGCAGGGAGAGACCCAGTACTTC
TRBJ1-4 13 NA NA TRBV5-1 CASSLGANEKLFF TGCGCCAGCAGCTTGGGGGCTAATGAAAAACTGTTTTTT
TRBJ2-7 14 once NA TRBV6-5 CASSRGRGLYEQYF TGTGCCAGCAGCAGGGGTCGGGGGCTCTACGAGCAGTACTTC
TRBJ2-7 11 NA NA TRBV28 CASQSPYEQYF TGTGCCAGCCAATCCCCCTACGAGCAGTACTTC
TRBJ2-7 16 NA NA TRBV7-6 CASSLASGVSRYEQYF TGTGCCAGCAGCTTAGCGTCAGGGGTGAGTCGCTACGAGCAGTACTTC
TRBJ1-2 15 once NA TRBV18 CASSPGSAKNYGYTF TGTGCCAGCTCACCAGGATCTGCCAAGAACTATGGCTACACCTTC
TRBJ2-7 14 NA TRBD2 TRBV4-1 CASSHGLAGGEQYF TGCGCCAGCAGCCATGGACTAGCGGGAGGAGAGCAGTACTTC
TRBJ1-6 14 NA TRBD1 TRBV18 CASSPEQGASPLHF TGTGCCAGCTCACCGGAACAGGGGGCTTCACCCCTCCACTTT
TRBJ1-2 13 once NA TRBV5-1 CASSLDGNYGYTF TGCGCCAGCAGTCTTGACGGGAACTATGGCTACACCTTC
TRBJ1-6 15 NA NA TRBV6-6 CASSYPGSGPMPLHF TGTGCCAGCAGTTACCCTGGGAGCGGGCCTATGCCCCTCCACTTT
TRBJ1-5 15 NA NA TRBV28 CASSLGFLGFQPQHF TGTGCCAGCAGTTTAGGGTTTTTGGGATTTCAGCCCCAGCATTTT
TRBJ2-7 13 NA NA TRBV28 CASHSQNSYEQYF TGTGCCAGCCACTCACAGAACTCCTACGAGCAGTACTTC
TRBJ1-1 17 NA NA TRBV18 CASSPISPRGRDTEAFF TGTGCCAGCTCACCAATCTCTCCTCGGGGGCGGGACACTGAAGCTTTCTTT
TRBJ1-1 13 NA NA TRBV6-1 CASRENVFSEAFF TGTGCCAGCAGGGAAAACGTCTTCTCTGAAGCTTTCTTT
TRBJ1-1 15 NA NA TRBV9 CASSVEGHMNTEAFF TGTGCCAGCAGCGTAGAGGGGCATATGAACACTGAAGCTTTCTTT
TRBJ2-7 12 once NA TRBV27 CASSLSAGTQYF TGTGCCAGCAGTTTATCGGCGGGAACACAGTACTTC
TRBJ1-1 14 NA TRBD1 TRBV9 CASSGRTGRSEAFF TGTGCCAGCAGCGGAAGGACAGGCCGATCTGAAGCTTTCTTT
TRBJ2-1 14 NA TRBD1 TRBV5-1 CASSLGQGANEQFF TGCGCCAGCAGCCTAGGACAGGGGGCCAATGAGCAGTTCTTC
TRBJ2-2 15 once NA TRBV7-9 CASSLVVRVTGELFF TGTGCCAGCAGCTTAGTGGTCAGAGTCACCGGGGAGCTGTTTTTT
TRBJ1-4 14 NA NA TRBV2 CASRGGQTNEKLFF TGTGCCAGCAGGGGTGGACAAACTAATGAAAAACTGTTTTTT
TRBJ2-1 16 NA TRBD2 TRBV11-2 CASSYPGTSGYNEQFF TGTGCCAGCAGTTACCCCGGGACTAGCGGATACAATGAGCAGTTCTTC
TRBJ2-2 13 NA NA TRBV6-1 CAARQNLTGELFF TGTGCCGCTAGACAGAATCTCACCGGGGAGCTGTTTTTT
TRBJ2-7 16 NA TRBD1 TRBV11-2 CASSLARTGVSYEQYF TGTGCCAGCAGCTTAGCTCGGACAGGGGTCTCCTACGAGCAGTACTTC
TRBJ1-5 15 NA TRBD1 TRBV10-3 CAISERTGLEKPQHF TGTGCCATCAGTGAGCGGACAGGGCTGGAGAAGCCCCAGCATTTT
TRBJ2-3 16 NA TRBD2 TRBV5-1 CASSLGLAGLTDTQYF TGCGCCAGCAGCTTGGGACTAGCTGGCTTGACAGATACGCAGTATTTT
TRBJ2-1 15 NA NA TRBV28 CASSFSTGLWNEQFF TGTGCCAGCAGTTTTAGTACAGGGTTGTGGAATGAGCAGTTCTTC
TRBJ1-5 14 NA TRBD1 TRBV6-6 CASSTGTGDQPQHF TGTGCCAGCAGCACAGGGACAGGGGATCAGCCCCAGCATTTT
TRBJ2-1 14 once TRBD2 TRBV29-1 CSVDEPSGKDEQFF TGCAGCGTTGATGAGCCTAGCGGGAAGGATGAGCAGTTCTTC
TRBJ2-7 14 NA TRBD1 TRBV6-5 CASRRQGVPYEQYF TGTGCCAGCAGACGCCAGGGGGTCCCCTACGAGCAGTACTTC
TRBJ1-5 13 NA NA TRBV6-5 CASSYSLDQPQHF TGTGCCAGCAGTTACTCCCTAGATCAGCCCCAGCATTTT
TRBJ2-7 12 NA NA TRBV19 CASTNRDDEQYF TGTGCCAGTACCAACAGGGACGACGAGCAGTACTTC
TRBJ2-1 15 NA TRBD1 TRBV27 CASSTRQGSYNEQFF TGTGCCAGCAGTACTCGACAGGGGTCCTACAATGAGCAGTTCTTC
TRBJ2-1 17 few TRBD1 TRBV7-9 CAISPRIGTGFYNEQFF TGTGCCATCAGCCCGCGGATAGGGACAGGGTTCTACAATGAGCAGTTCTTC
TRBJ1-6 14 NA NA TRBV7-9 CASSLNGLGSPLHF TGTGCCAGCAGCTTAAATGGCTTAGGTTCACCCCTCCACTTT
TRBJ1-1 13 NA NA TRBV6-1 CASSSTTNTEAFF TGTGCCAGCAGCTCCACTACTAACACTGAAGCTTTCTTT
TRBJ1-2 16 NA NA TRBV5-5 CASSLTGTHVGYGYTF TGTGCCAGCAGCTTGACCGGGACCCACGTGGGCTATGGCTACACCTTC
TRBJ1-6 15 NA NA TRBV10-2 CASSEFGRVESPLHF TGCGCCAGCAGTGAGTTTGGCAGGGTCGAGTCACCCCTCCACTTT
TRBJ2-7 16 NA TRBD2 TRBV4-2 CASSPTASGGSYEQYF TGTGCCAGCAGCCCTACTGCTAGCGGGGGTTCCTACGAGCAGTACTTC